The 24 T cell receptor beta chains given below trace back to one sample, sequenced in a study of T cells in Graves' hyperthyroidism and ophthalmopathy. Amplified regions were TCR beta CDR3 sequences from RNA transcripts. TCR CDR3 regions were first amplified by RT-PCR with HTBI primers. TCRdb analysed the multiplex PCR reads with MiXCR anew, one entry per CDR3 protein. This sample has about 620,000 distinct CDR3 sequences, with 15% to 20% found just once. The sample consisted of blood. The receptors were sampled from a woman in her 30s with Graves' hyperthyroidism.

This clonotype was seen a handful of times. The chain has TRBV5-6 and TRBJ1-2, with 10 positions matching TRBD1. The CDR3 contains 13 residues. Germline V gene lookup returns CDR1 SGHDT and CDR2 YYEEEE. J gave up 4 bases and V 6 bases, and 3 bases lay outside the gene matches. The CDR3 spells CASNRDRGYGYTF. CDR3 nucleotide sequence: TGTGCCAGCAACCGGGACAGGGGCTATGGCTACACCTTC. The variable domain in full, completed from reference TRBV5-6 and TRBJ1-2, reads DAGVTQSPTHLIKTRGQQVTLRCSPKSGHDTVSWYQQALGQGPQFIFQYYEEEERQRGNFPDRFSGHQFPNYSSELNVNALLLGDSALYLCASNRDRGYGYTFGSGTRLTVV.

This clonotype was found many times. The gene calls are TRBV10-3 and TRBJ2-1, with TRBD2 identical over 9 bases. Germline V gene data show CDR1 as ENHRY and CDR2 as SYGVKD. The CDR3 is 17 amino acids. Unmatched junction bases numbered 14, after V lost 6 bases and J lost 5 bases. CDR3 sequence: CAIRASGVIHHHNEQFF. The CDR3 region has the DNA TGTGCCATCAGGGCTAGCGGGGTTATCCACCACCACAATGAGCAGTTCTTC.

The chain carries TRBV5-1 and TRBJ2-3; 8 nucleotides agree with TRBD1. CDR1 is SGHRS, CDR2 YFSETQ, per germline. V was pared by 4 bases and J by 3 bases, with 7 bases of the junction left unmatched. The CDR3 spans 15 residues. CDR3 nucleotide sequence: TGCGCCAGCAGCAGGTGGACAGGGACGACAGATACGCAGTATTTT. Translation gives CASSRWTGTTDTQYF.

The chain carries TRBV7-3 and TRBJ2-1; the match to TRBD2 covers 10 bases. This CDR3 has 14 residues. Germline V CDR1 and CDR2: SGHTA, FQGTGA. The junction had 3 bases not matched to a gene; V was cut back by 2 bases and J by 8 bases. The CDR3, as DNA: TGTGCCAGCAGCTTAGAGGGGACTAGCGATGAGCAGTTCTTC. It yields the protein CASSLEGTSDEQFF.

This clonotype was detected once. The chain employs TRBV5-4 and TRBJ1-1, with a weak D call TRBD1 (6 bases). Looked up from germline, CDR1 is SGHNT and CDR2 is YYREEE (reference sequence). The CDR3 loop spans 14 amino acids. V was cut by 1 base and J by 3 bases, with 10 bases left in between. This CDR3 is CASSLPAGDTEAFF. CDR3 bases: TGTGCCAGCAGCTTGCCCGCAGGGGACACTGAAGCTTTCTTT. Variable domain in full (rest from reference TRBV5-4 and TRBJ1-1): ETGVTQSPTHLIKTRGQQVTLRCSSQSGHNTVSWYQQALGQGPQFIFQYYREEENGRGNFPPRFSGLQFPNYSSELNVNALELDDSALYLCASSLPAGDTEAFFGQGTRLTVV.

This clonotype was seen a handful of times. The rearrangement uses TRBV10-3 and TRBJ1-4, with unresolved D. V lost 4 bases, J lost 8 bases, and 11 bases lay in between. Per germline, CDR1 ENHRY and CDR2 SYGVKD. The CDR3 extends over 13 amino acids. CDR3 protein: CAISVGDREKLFF. The DNA of the CDR3 is TGTGCCATCAGTGTGGGTGATCGGGAAAAACTGTTTTTT.

This clonotype was found a few times. J is TRBJ2-7 and V is TRBV12-3 or TRBV12-4, with TRBD2 as a possible D gene (6 bases). CDR3 length: 15 amino acids. V lost 6 bases and J 4 bases, leaving 19 bases between the germline ends. The CDR3 nucleotides read TGTGCCAGCAGCACTTTTTCCGGGGGTAAATACGAGCAGTACTTC. Protein product: CASSTFSGGKYEQYF.

This clonotype appeared a few times. CDR3 in amino acids: CASSWGVNEQYF. The CDR3 DNA reads TGTGCCAGCAGCTGGGGAGTTAACGAGCAGTACTTC. The genes are TRBV7-9 and TRBJ2-7; D is possibly TRBD2 (5 bases). V shed 4 bases and J shed 5 bases, with 9 bases lying between them. Germline V gene sequence: CDR1 SEHNR, CDR2 FQNEAQ (reference sequence). The CDR3 runs to 12 residues.

This clonotype was observed a handful of times. V and J are TRBV3-1 and TRBJ2-4, with 9 bases aligning to TRBD1. This CDR3 has 15 residues. Germline V CDR1 and CDR2: LGHDT, YNNKEL (reference sequence). V lost 5 bases and J lost 6; bases outside the gene matches: 8. The CDR3 protein is CASSSDRGSGNIQYF. The DNA for the CDR3 is TGTGCCAGCAGCTCGGACAGGGGCTCTGGAAACATTCAGTACTTC.

This clonotype was detected only once. Being one base from a much bigger clone, this may be a read error. This is likely a read error, given that the CDR3 carries no conserved phenylalanine or tryptophan at its end. This chain links TRBV28 with TRBJ2-7, with 9 bases identical to TRBD2. J lost 2 bases, V lost 6 bases, and 8 bases had no gene match. The CDR3 has 15 amino acids. Germline V gives CDR1 MDHEN, CDR2 SYDVKM. CDR3 in DNA: TGTGCCAGCAGCAAGGCGACTAGCGGAACCTACGAGCAGTACCTC. The encoded protein is CASSKATSGTYEQYL.

In the case of this clonotype: Being one base from a much bigger clone, this may be a read error. The chain joins TRBV19 to TRBJ2-1; tentative D call: TRBD1 (5 bases). The CDR3 is 16 residues long. Looked up from germline, CDR1 is LNHDA and CDR2 is SQIVND (reference sequence). CDR3 DNA: TGTGCCAGTAGTATAAATTCTGGGGCCACCTACAATAAGCAGTTCTTC. Translated: CASSINSGATYNKQFF.

This clonotype was counted at least ten times. V and J are TRBV2 and TRBJ2-6; tentative D call: TRBD2 (6 bases). There are 17 residues in the CDR3. In germline, CDR1 is SNHLY, CDR2 FYNNEI. Trimming took 0 bases from V and 0 from J, leaving 9 bases between them. This CDR3 is CASSEAFGSSGANVLTF. The DNA for the CDR3 is TGTGCCAGCAGTGAAGCTTTCGGGAGCTCTGGGGCCAACGTCCTGACTTTC.

The sample holds many counts of this clonotype. V usage is TRBV28 and J usage is TRBJ2-4; D is possibly TRBD2 (5 bases). This CDR3 is built from 13 residues. Trimming took 8 bases from V and 2 from J, leaving 10 bases between them. Germline V gives CDR1 MDHEN, CDR2 SYDVKM. The CDR3 DNA reads as TGTGCCAGCGAGGGTTACTCCAAAAACATTCAGTACTTC. It codes for CASEGYSKNIQYF.

The gene calls are TRBV4-2 and TRBJ2-7, with 11 bases identical to TRBD2. Trimming took 5 bases from V and 5 from J; bases not matched to a gene: 5. The CDR3 covers 14 residues. Germline CDR1 and CDR2: LGHNA and YNFKEQ. The CDR3 spells CASSALAGVNEQYF. CDR3 nucleotides: TGTGCCAGCAGCGCACTAGCGGGAGTCAACGAGCAGTACTTC.

This clonotype was counted a few times. This CDR3 is CASSLDGVSRPQHF. As DNA, the CDR3 is TGTGCCAGCAGCTTAGACGGGGTCTCAAGGCCCCAGCATTTT. This chain connects TRBV7-8 to TRBJ1-5; D gene unclear. V was pared by 1 base and J by 9 bases, with 13 bases between. The CDR3 totals 14 residues. CDR1 SGHVS and CDR2 FQNEAQ come from the germline V gene.

The J gene is TRBJ2-1, the V gene TRBV7-9; no reliable D call. This CDR3 has 12 residues. Germline CDR1 and CDR2: SEHNR and FQNEAQ (reference sequence). V was clipped by 9 bases and J by 8 bases, with 14 bases between them. This chain's CDR3 is CASSITLYEQFF. The CDR3 DNA reads TGTGCCAGTAGTATCACTTTGTATGAGCAGTTCTTC. Drawing the rest from reference TRBV7-9 and TRBJ2-1, the complete variable domain is DTGVSQNPRHKITKRGQNVTFRCDPISEHNRLYWYRQTLGQGPEFLTYFQNEAQLEKSRLLSDRFSAERPKGSFSTLEIQRTEQGDSAMYLCASSITLYEQFFGPGTRLTVL.

This clonotype was seen many times. The J gene is TRBJ1-5, the V gene TRBV24-1, with a tentative D call TRBD1 (5 bases). Germline V gene lookup returns CDR1 KGHDR and CDR2 SFDVKD. V was clipped by 5 bases and J by 2 bases, with 15 bases between them. The CDR3 sequence is 16 residues long. CDR3 bases: TGTGCCACCAGTGGATCCGGGCCGGGGGGCAATCAGCCCCAGCATTTT. Its translation is CATSGSGPGGNQPQHF.

This clonotype occurred many times. The chain employs TRBV2 and TRBJ2-6, with a possible D match to TRBD1 (6 bases). V dropped 10 bases and J dropped 2 bases, with 12 bases sitting between them. Germline-derived CDR1 and CDR2 are SNHLY and FYNNEI. CDR3 size: 14 residues. CDR3 residues: CATEKGAGANVLTF. The CDR3 region has the DNA TGTGCCACCGAGAAGGGGGCTGGGGCCAACGTCCTGACTTTC.

The CDR3 loop is CASSPRGGLEAFF. As DNA, the CDR3 is TGTGCCAGCTCCCCTAGAGGGGGCCTTGAAGCTTTCTTT. This sequence joins TRBV18 and TRBJ1-1, with 7 nucleotides matching TRBD1. Trimming removed 6 bases from V and 7 bases from J; junction bases left unmatched: 8. Germline V CDR1 and CDR2: KGHSH, LQKENI. This CDR3 is 13 amino acids long.

The CDR3 nucleotides are TGTGCCAGCCGGGACAGGGAGAACACCGGGGAGCTGTTTTTT. Amino acid sequence: CASRDRENTGELFF. The chain couples TRBV19 to TRBJ2-2; 9 bases match TRBD1. There are 14 residues in the CDR3. The germline CDR1 and CDR2 sequences are LNHDA and SQIVND (reference sequence). V shed 9 bases and J 1 base; nucleotides not matched to a gene: 3.

This clonotype has more than one count but fewer than ten. The chain couples TRBV20-1 to TRBJ1-5, with TRBD1 as a possible D gene (5 bases). Germline V gives CDR1 DFQATT, CDR2 SNEGSKA (reference sequence). The V and J ends lost 5 bases and 7 bases respectively, with 15 bases between them. The CDR3 covers 13 residues. CDR3 amino acids: CSAPGPTKQPQHF. CDR3 sequence (DNA): TGCAGTGCTCCGGGACCAACAAAACAGCCCCAGCATTTT.

This chain joins TRBV15 and TRBJ2-1; D not certain. The CDR3 covers 17 residues. In germline, CDR1 is LNHNV, CDR2 YYDKDF (reference sequence). Trimming cost V 0 bases and J 0 bases, with 12 bases left between them. CDR3 in DNA: TGTGCCACCAGCAGAGATTTCGGGCAGAGCTCCTACAATGAGCAGTTCTTC. Its protein product is CATSRDFGQSSYNEQFF.

This clonotype was observed many times. The chain carries TRBV3-1 and TRBJ2-1; TRBD1 matches 8 bases. Trimming took 4 bases from V and 5 from J; bases not matched to a gene: 7. Germline V lookup: CDR1 LGHDT, CDR2 YNNKEL (reference sequence). The CDR3 spans 15 residues. CDR3 DNA sequence: TGTGCCAGCAGCCCAGGACAGGGTGGGCACAATGAGCAGTTCTTC. It specifies CASSPGQGGHNEQFF.

CDR3 coding DNA: TGTGCCAGCAGCCGGGACGACTACAATGAGCAGTTCTTC. Translating gives CASSRDDYNEQFF. The V call is TRBV3-1, the J call TRBJ2-1, with D tentatively TRBD1 or TRBD2 (5 bases each). This CDR3 spans 13 amino acids. Trimming stripped 4 bases from V and 3 bases from J, with 7 bases between. From germline, CDR1 is LGHDT and CDR2 YNNKEL (reference sequence).